The 5 T cell receptor beta chains below were found in one sample sequenced in a study of blood T cell repertoires in COVID-19. The method was immunoSEQ multiplex PCR; TCRdb's version includes in-frame clones alone and lacks a portion of them. Among hundreds of thousands of clones listed, 88% were seen once. What was sequenced was peripheral blood. These receptor sequences come from an elderly man with acute or convalescent COVID-19.

This clone was seen once. The V and J genes are TRBV7-9 and TRBJ1-1, with 9 bases lining up with TRBD1. The CDR3 covers 15 residues. Losses at the gene ends were 5 bases for V and 1 base for J; bases not matched to a gene: 5. The germline CDR1 and CDR2 sequences are SEHNR and FQNEAQ (reference sequence). CDR3 region: CASSPGTGRNTEAFF. The DNA for the CDR3 is TGTGCCAGCAGCCCCGGGACAGGGAGGAACACTGAAGCTTTCTTT.

DNA for the CDR3: TGTGCCAGCAGCCAAGCACCGGGAGGGGAAGGAGATGAAAAACTGTTTTTT. Its protein is CASSQAPGGEGDEKLFF. V is TRBV3-1 (or the pseudogene TRBV3-2) and J is TRBJ1-4, with a weak D call TRBD1 (5 bases). This CDR3 is built from 17 residues. V gave up 1 base and J gave up 6 bases, with 18 bases separating them. Germline CDR1 and CDR2: LGHDT and YNNKEL (reference sequence).

The chain uses TRBV28 and TRBJ2-5; tentatively, D is TRBD2 (6 bases). The CDR3 totals 16 residues. Trimming took 3 bases from V and 5 from J, leaving 19 bases between them. Germline V gene data show CDR1 as MDHEN and CDR2 as SYDVKM. The CDR3 here is CASSFINGGTRETQYF. CDR3 nucleotides: TGTGCCAGCAGTTTTATTAATGGCGGGACGCGGGAGACCCAGTACTTC. Complete variable domain (other parts from reference TRBV28 and TRBJ2-5): DVKVTQSSRYLVKRTGEKVFLECVQDMDHENMFWYRQDPGLGLRLIYFSYDVKMKEKGDIPEGYSVSREKKERFSLILESASTNQTSMYLCASSFINGGTRETQYFGPGTRLLVL.

This chain uses TRBV7-6 with TRBJ2-7; TRBD2 matches 8 bases. After removal of 1 base from V and 2 bases from J, the junction contained 7 bases not matched to a gene. The CDR3 sequence is 16 residues long. CDR1 is SGHVS, CDR2 FNYEAQ, per germline. This CDR3 reads CASSLEPGRGTYEQYF. CDR3 sequence (DNA): TGTGCCAGCAGCTTAGAACCCGGGAGGGGGACCTACGAGCAGTACTTC.

V usage is TRBV5-1 and J usage is TRBJ2-7, with 8 nucleotides matching TRBD1. The CDR3 has 14 amino acids. Trimming removed 5 bases from V and 3 bases from J; junction bases left unmatched: 7. Germline V gene lookup returns CDR1 SGHRS and CDR2 YFSETQ. For the CDR3, the DNA is TGCGCCAGCAGAATGGGACAGGTCTTCTACGAGCAGTACTTC. It yields the protein CASRMGQVFYEQYF.